The 29 T cell receptor beta chains presented below share a single source sample, sequenced in a study of regulatory T cells. Whole-study results and caveats: Hydrophobic residues at CDR3 positions 6 and 7 were enriched in conventional CD4+ T cells of CD3G-deficient patients.

Primers: 52 TRBV forward and 13 TRBJ reverse. The protocol was immunoSEQ multiplex PCR, while the TCRdb copy is restricted to in-frame clones and leaves out a portion. The sample holds around 29,000 clones; nearly 95% are singletons and the top ten take about 0.99%. Their target antigens are unknown. Sequenced material: conventional CD4+ T cells sorted from blood. The receptors were gathered from a child aged 2-9 years with CD3G deficiency.

The CDR3 region is CASSPRTGGFNQPQHF. In nucleotides, the CDR3 is TGTGCCAGCAGTCCCCGAACAGGGGGGTTCAATCAGCCCCAGCATTTT. This chain uses TRBV28 with TRBJ1-5; the match to TRBD1 covers 8 bases. The V gene end was trimmed by 5 bases and the J gene end by 3 bases; junction bases not matched to a gene: 9. CDR1 is MDHEN and CDR2 is SYDVKM in the germline V gene. The CDR3 totals 16 residues. The full variable domain, rest sourced from reference TRBV28 and TRBJ1-5, is DVKVTQSSRYLVKRTGEKVFLECVQDMDHENMFWYRQDPGLGLRLIYFSYDVKMKEKGDIPEGYSVSREKKERFSLILESASTNQTSMYLCASSPRTGGFNQPQHFGDGTRLSIL.

CDR3 DNA sequence: TGTGCCAGCAGCCCGAGGTACCGAGGGGGACCTGGGGCCAACGTCCTGACTTTC. It specifies CASSPRYRGGPGANVLTF. This chain connects TRBV11-3 to TRBJ2-6, with D possibly matching TRBD1 (6 bases). Germline CDR1 and CDR2: SGHNT and YENEEA. This CDR3 has 18 residues. Trimming cost V 5 bases and J 2 bases, with 19 bases left between them.

The V call is TRBV28, the J call TRBJ2-1; D is unclear. The CDR3 runs to 11 residues. Germline CDR1 and CDR2: MDHEN and SYDVKM. V lost 3 bases and J 9 bases, leaving 6 bases between the germline ends. CDR3 amino acids: CASSLWGEQFF. CDR3 DNA: TGTGCCAGCAGTTTGTGGGGTGAGCAGTTCTTC.

V usage is TRBV6-1 and J usage is TRBJ1-4; TRBD1 is a possible D gene (6 bases). CDR3 length: 14 amino acids. Germline CDR1 reads MNHNS; CDR2 reads SASEGT. V shed 6 bases and J shed 5 bases, with 13 bases lying between them. CDR3 residues: CASSPGDLNEKLFF. CDR3 DNA sequence: TGTGCCAGCAGCCCAGGGGACTTAAATGAAAAACTGTTTTTT.

The chain recombines TRBV4-1 with TRBJ1-4, with TRBD1 matching 9 bases. CDR1 and CDR2 (germline): MGHRA, YSYEKL. CDR3 length equals 16 residues. Trimming took 0 bases from V and 8 from J; bases not matched to a gene: 7. CDR3 sequence (DNA): TGCGCCAGCAGCCAAGATCGGGGGACAGGGAACGAAAAACTGTTTTTT. Amino acid sequence: CASSQDRGTGNEKLFF.

The rearrangement links TRBV5-1 to TRBJ2-3; 8 bases map to TRBD1. Germline CDR1 reads SGHRS; CDR2 reads YFSETQ. This CDR3 has 14 amino acids. V lost 0 bases, J lost 5 bases, and 2 bases stayed unmatched. The CDR3 region is CASSLGQGRDTQYF. CDR3 DNA: TGCGCCAGCAGCTTGGGACAGGGGCGAGATACGCAGTATTTT.

The CDR3 coding sequence is TGTGCCAGCAGCCATGGACTAGCGGGAGGGCCCGGCACCGGGGAGCTGTTTTTT. It specifies CASSHGLAGGPGTGELFF. V is TRBV7-9 and J is TRBJ2-2; 15 bases line up with TRBD2. V lost 5 bases to trimming and J lost 4 bases; unmatched junction nucleotides: 8. Germline CDR1 reads SEHNR; CDR2 reads FQNEAQ (reference sequence). This CDR3 is 18 amino acids long.

The V gene is TRBV6-1, the J gene TRBJ1-1; D is uncertain. Germline CDR1 is MNHNS and CDR2 is SASEGT. Trimming left V 6 bases short and J 5 bases short, with 16 bases between. This CDR3 spans 14 amino acids. The CDR3 here is CASSRGRVGTEAFF. DNA for the CDR3: TGTGCCAGCAGCCGCGGACGCGTGGGGACTGAAGCTTTCTTT.

The chain couples TRBV6-1 to TRBJ2-7; TRBD1 matches 9 bases. This CDR3 is built from 13 residues. The junction had 6 bases not matched to a gene; V was cut back by 6 bases and J by 6 bases. In germline, CDR1 is MNHNS, CDR2 SASEGT. In DNA form, the CDR3 reads TGTGCCAGCAGCCGGGACAGGGTGGGCGAGCAGTACTTC. Translation: CASSRDRVGEQYF.

The chain has TRBV13 and TRBJ2-3; tentatively, D is TRBD2 (7 bases). The CDR3 sequence is 17 residues long. The germline CDR1 and CDR2 sequences are PRHDT and FYEKMQ (reference sequence). Trimming shortened V by 5 bases and J by 1 base, and 19 bases separated the two germline ends. Here the CDR3 DNA reads TGTGCCAGCAGCCTACAGGGACTACCAAGTGGCACAGATACGCAGTATTTT. Translating gives CASSLQGLPSGTDTQYF.

This sequence joins TRBV28 and TRBJ1-2; D unresolved. The germline V and J ends were trimmed by 1 base and 4 bases, with 7 bases remaining between them. CDR1 MDHEN and CDR2 SYDVKM come from the germline V gene. The CDR3 is 13 residues long. This CDR3 reads CASSLYGSYGYTF. In nucleotides, the CDR3 is TGTGCCAGCAGTTTATACGGGTCCTATGGCTACACCTTC.

The genes are TRBV5-1 and TRBJ2-1; no clear D gene. The germline V gene has CDR1 SGHRS and CDR2 YFSETQ. CDR3 length: 15 amino acids. V lost 1 base and J lost 7, with 15 bases in between. This chain's CDR3 is CASSLRAGIGNEQFF. CDR3 sequence (DNA): TGCGCCAGCAGCTTGCGTGCTGGTATCGGGAATGAGCAGTTCTTC.

The V gene is TRBV28, the J gene TRBJ2-1; D gene unclear. Germline CDR1 and CDR2: MDHEN and SYDVKM. CDR3 length: 15 amino acids. V was clipped by 2 bases and J by 2 bases, with 10 bases between them. This CDR3 is CASSLIGSAYNEQFF. CDR3 coding DNA: TGTGCCAGCAGTTTAATTGGCTCAGCCTACAATGAGCAGTTCTTC.

The rearrangement links TRBV6-1 to TRBJ2-7; tentative D call: TRBD1 (6 bases). Germline V lookup: CDR1 MNHNS, CDR2 SASEGT. V lost 5 bases and J 5 bases, leaving 16 bases between the germline ends. The CDR3 is made up of 14 amino acids. In nucleotides, the CDR3 is TGTGCCAGCAGTCTATTACAGGGAACGGACGAGCAGTACTTC. Its protein product is CASSLLQGTDEQYF.

The chain joins TRBV28 to TRBJ1-5, with 7 positions matching TRBD1. The CDR3 extends over 13 amino acids. CDR1 is MDHEN and CDR2 is SYDVKM in the germline V gene. Trimming cost V 5 bases and J 4 bases; bases outside gene matches: 2. In nucleotides, the CDR3 is TGTGCCAGCAGTATGACAGGGAATCAGCCCCAGCATTTT. Protein: CASSMTGNQPQHF. Together with reference TRBV28 and TRBJ1-5, the CDR3 gives the full variable domain: DVKVTQSSRYLVKRTGEKVFLECVQDMDHENMFWYRQDPGLGLRLIYFSYDVKMKEKGDIPEGYSVSREKKERFSLILESASTNQTSMYLCASSMTGNQPQHFGDGTRLSIL.

The CDR3 protein is CASSLGSSPHEQYF. The CDR3, as DNA: TGCGCCAGCAGCTTGGGGTCGTCTCCCCACGAGCAGTACTTC. The rearrangement uses TRBV5-1 and TRBJ2-7; D ambiguous. CDR3 size: 14 residues. Germline V gene sequence: CDR1 SGHRS, CDR2 YFSETQ. V was cut by 0 bases and J by 5 bases, with 12 bases left in between.

This sequence joins TRBV6-1 and TRBJ1-4, with D hard to call. The CDR3 has 13 amino acids. Looked up from germline, CDR1 is MNHNS and CDR2 is SASEGT. The V and J ends lost 6 bases and 10 bases respectively, with 15 bases between them. The CDR3 DNA sequence: TGTGCCAGCAGGCGGGCCGCCGGCAGAAAACTGTTTTTT. Protein product: CASRRAAGRKLFF.

The DNA of the CDR3 is TGTGCCAGCAGCTTGGACAGCCAAGAGACCCAGTACTTC. Amino acids: CASSLDSQETQYF. This rearrangement joins TRBV7-2 to TRBJ2-5, with D possibly matching TRBD1 (6 bases). V lost 3 bases and J 1 base, leaving 6 bases between the germline ends. The CDR3 loop spans 13 amino acids. Germline CDR1 reads SGHTA; CDR2 reads FQGNSA.

This rearrangement joins TRBV5-1 to TRBJ2-5; 10 bases are shared with TRBD2. Trimming at V came to 1 base and at J to 4 bases, leaving 4 bases not matched to a gene. Germline values: CDR1 SGHRS, CDR2 YFSETQ. CDR3 size: 15 residues. CDR3 DNA sequence: TGCGCCAGCAGCTTGACTCCTAGCGGGGGAGAGACCCAGTACTTC. Residues: CASSLTPSGGETQYF.

This chain joins TRBV5-1 and TRBJ2-2; TRBD1 or TRBD2 may be the D gene (5 bases each). The CDR3 consists of 15 residues. The germline V and J ends were trimmed by 2 bases and 6 bases, with 14 bases remaining between them. Germline lookup yields CDR1 SGHRS and CDR2 YFSETQ. The CDR3 protein is CASSFGQGSAGELFF. The CDR3 DNA is TGCGCCAGCAGCTTCGGGCAGGGTAGCGCCGGGGAGCTGTTTTTT.

This clone was observed once. The V gene is TRBV6-1, the J gene TRBJ1-1, with unresolved D. The CDR3 has 13 residues. The germline V gene encodes CDR1 MNHNS and CDR2 SASEGT. Trimming shortened V by 4 bases and J by 1 base, and 7 bases separated the two germline ends. The CDR3 here is CASSGEGNTEAFF. In nucleotides, the CDR3 is TGTGCCAGCAGTGGGGAGGGGAACACTGAAGCTTTCTTT.

This chain joins TRBV28 and TRBJ2-7, with D possibly TRBD2 on 5 matching bases. Germline CDR1 MDHEN, CDR2 SYDVKM. The CDR3 has 14 residues. The V gene lost 6 bases and the J gene lost 2 bases, with 14 bases spanning the gap. CDR3 sequence: CASSPAGGPYEQYF. DNA for the CDR3: TGTGCCAGCAGCCCAGCCGGCGGGCCCTACGAGCAGTACTTC.

The CDR3 DNA reads TGTGCCAGCAGTTCAGGGCAGAGGGCTGGGGCCAACGTCCTGACTTTC. Its translation is CASSSGQRAGANVLTF. The V and J genes are TRBV28 and TRBJ2-6; D tentatively fits TRBD1 or TRBD2 (5 bases each). Trimming shortened V by 4 bases and J by 2 bases, and 12 bases separated the two germline ends. The CDR3 consists of 16 residues. Germline CDR1 MDHEN, CDR2 SYDVKM. Full variable domain (missing parts from reference TRBV28 and TRBJ2-6): DVKVTQSSRYLVKRTGEKVFLECVQDMDHENMFWYRQDPGLGLRLIYFSYDVKMKEKGDIPEGYSVSREKKERFSLILESASTNQTSMYLCASSSGQRAGANVLTFGAGSRLTVL.

This chain links TRBV28 with TRBJ1-5; D not resolved. CDR1 and CDR2 from the germline V gene are MDHEN and SYDVKM. The CDR3 has 14 amino acids. Trimming took off 6 bases at V and 0 bases at J, with 9 bases between the two ends. The CDR3 DNA follows: TGTGCCAGCAGCAAATTTAATAGCAATCAGCCCCAGCATTTT. It is translated as CASSKFNSNQPQHF. The full variable domain, rest sourced from reference TRBV28 and TRBJ1-5, is DVKVTQSSRYLVKRTGEKVFLECVQDMDHENMFWYRQDPGLGLRLIYFSYDVKMKEKGDIPEGYSVSREKKERFSLILESASTNQTSMYLCASSKFNSNQPQHFGDGTRLSIL.

The chain joins TRBV7-8 to TRBJ2-3, with 8 bases aligning to TRBD2. Trimming at V came to 3 bases and at J to 2 bases, leaving 4 bases not matched to a gene. The V gene's germline CDR1 is SGHVS and CDR2 FQNEAQ. CDR3 length equals 15 residues. This chain's CDR3 is CASSFGTSFTDTQYF. Written as DNA, the CDR3 is TGTGCCAGCAGCTTTGGGACTAGTTTCACAGATACGCAGTATTTT.

The CDR3 nucleotides are TGTGCCAGCAGTTTACGGGGGGCTCGTCGCTACGAGCAGTACTTC. This encodes CASSLRGARRYEQYF. This rearrangement joins TRBV28 to TRBJ2-7, with a possible D match to TRBD2 (7 bases). The CDR3 is 15 amino acids. The V gene's germline CDR1 is MDHEN and CDR2 SYDVKM. V gave up 2 bases and J gave up 3 bases, with 14 bases separating them.

J is TRBJ2-5 and V is TRBV11-2; D ambiguous. CDR3 length: 17 amino acids. Germline lookup yields CDR1 SGHAT and CDR2 FQNNGV. Trimming removed 5 bases at V and 4 bases at J, with 23 bases between. CDR3 sequence: CASSQTVTRSGRETQYF. The CDR3 DNA reads TGTGCCAGCAGCCAGACCGTTACGAGGTCAGGACGAGAGACCCAGTACTTC. Filled out from reference TRBV11-2 and TRBJ2-5, the complete variable domain reads EAGVAQSPRYKIIEKRQSVAFWCNPISGHATLYWYQQILGQGPKLLIQFQNNGVVDDSQLPKDRFSAERLKGVDSTLKIQPAKLEDSAVYLCASSQTVTRSGRETQYFGPGTRLLVL.

V usage is TRBV4-1 and J usage is TRBJ2-4, with D unresolved. The CDR3 is 18 residues long. CDR1 and CDR2 from the germline V gene are MGHRA and YSYEKL. V shed 1 base and J shed 0 bases, with 16 bases lying between them. CDR3 loop: CASSQVVVAFVAKNIQYF. The CDR3 nucleotides are TGCGCCAGCAGCCAAGTGGTCGTGGCTTTCGTAGCCAAAAACATTCAGTACTTC.

V is TRBV28 and J is TRBJ2-4; D gene ambiguous. This CDR3 has 16 residues. V dropped 4 bases and J dropped 0 bases, with 13 bases sitting between them. Germline CDR1 MDHEN, CDR2 SYDVKM. The CDR3 DNA reads TGTGCCAGCAGTTCCTGGGCCCTACTAGCCAAAAACATTCAGTACTTC. This sequence encodes CASSSWALLAKNIQYF. The full variable domain, completed using reference TRBV28 and TRBJ2-4, is DVKVTQSSRYLVKRTGEKVFLECVQDMDHENMFWYRQDPGLGLRLIYFSYDVKMKEKGDIPEGYSVSREKKERFSLILESASTNQTSMYLCASSSWALLAKNIQYFGAGTRLSVL.